These 31 T cell receptor beta chains originate from one sample sequenced in a study of tumor-infiltrating lymphocytes in primary liver carcinoma. It was from about 21-30 mg of unsorted bulk tissue that RNA and DNA were co-extracted. Total RNA (around 500 ng) served as template for TCR beta cDNA synthesis primed by a constant-region primer. Three nested multiplex PCR rounds of slightly modified ARM-PCR generated TCR beta libraries. TRBV1-TRBV30 forward primers paired with a C-beta reverse primer drove the first two PCR rounds, about 9 cycles each. TCRdb ran MiXCR on the multiplex PCR reads and lists one entry per CDR3 protein. The data contain tens of thousands of distinct CDR3 sequences, roughly 71% of them singletons. Sequenced input: tumor-adjacent normal liver tissue. Receptors originate from a middle-aged man with primary liver carcinoma and hepatitis B virus infection.

Of note for this clonotype: A junction boundary mismatches the germline segment, possibly from a read error. This chain connects TRBV7-8 to TRBJ2-1; 8 nucleotides line up with TRBD2. The CDR3 has 17 amino acids. CDR1 and CDR2 from the germline V gene are SGHVS and FQNEAQ. As DNA, the CDR3 is TGTGCCAGCAGCTTGTTAGAGGGTAGCGGGATAACCAATGAGCGGTTCTTC. Translated: CASSLLEGSGITNERFF.

A single count supports this clonotype. One junction end does not reproduce the germline sequence, and a read error may be involved. The chain links TRBV4-2 to TRBJ2-1, with 10 bases fitting TRBD2. CDR1 and CDR2 from the germline V gene are LGHNA and YNFKEQ. The CDR3 is made up of 16 amino acids. The CDR3 DNA is TGTGCCAGCAGCCGGGAACCGGGACTAGCGAGCAATGGGCAGTTCTTC. Its protein product is CASSREPGLASNGQFF.

A note on this clonotype: A much larger clone sits a single nucleotide away, making a read error possible. The genes are TRBV5-1 and TRBJ2-7; 9 nucleotides agree with TRBD2. This CDR3 region has 13 residues. Germline V lookup: CDR1 SGHRS, CDR2 YFSETQ. CDR3 loop: CTSNPSGTYEQYF. In DNA, the CDR3 is TGCACCAGCAATCCTAGCGGGACCTACGAGCAGTACTTC.

With regard to this clonotype: The conserved phenylalanine or tryptophan is not found at the CDR3 terminus, so this likely reflects a read error. The DNA is left out, because the CDR3 cannot be placed on it with certainty; the CDR3 is given as TCRdb lists it. The rearrangement uses TRBV11-2 and TRBJ2-7. A total of 14 residues make up the CDR3, ends included. The germline V gene has CDR1 SGHAT and CDR2 FQNNGV. This CDR3 reads CASSLVLLSYERYL.

This clonotype was observed once. This may arise from a read error, as a much more abundant clone is one base away. The chain has TRBV12-3 or TRBV12-4 and TRBJ2-2; D may be TRBD1 or TRBD2 (5 bases each). This CDR3 spans 14 amino acids. CDR3 residues: CASMETANTGVLFF. The CDR3 coding sequence is TGTGCCAGCATGGAGACAGCGAACACCGGGGTGCTGTTTTTT.

A note on this clonotype: This may come from a read error, since a much larger clone is one base off. The CDR3 does not end in the conserved phenylalanine or tryptophan, so this is likely a read error. The chain couples TRBV11-2 to TRBJ2-4; TRBD1 is a possible D gene (5 bases). V lost 6 bases to trimming and J lost 8 bases, with 14 bases between them. The CDR3 extends over 13 amino acids. CDR1 SGHAT and CDR2 FQNNGV come from the germline V gene. The CDR3 sequence is CASSLAGLYIQYL. The CDR3, as DNA: TGTGCCAGCAGTTTGGCAGGGTTGTACATTCAGTACTTA.

The chain links TRBV4-3 to TRBJ2-7; the match to TRBD1 covers 12 bases. CDR3 length equals 16 residues. CDR1 is LGHNA, CDR2 YSLEER, per germline. V was clipped by 4 bases and J by 7 bases; unmatched bases: 11. The CDR3 region has the DNA TGCGCCAGCAGCCTAGGGGCCGGGACAGGGGGCTATGAGCAGTACTTC. This gives the protein CASSLGAGTGGYEQYF.

The V and J genes are TRBV28 and TRBJ2-7, with D tentatively TRBD2 (5 bases). This CDR3 region has 14 residues. Germline CDR1 MDHEN, CDR2 SYDVKM. The germline V and J ends were trimmed by 8 bases and 0 bases, with 14 bases remaining between them. Here the CDR3 reads CASGVGGSSYEQYF. DNA of the CDR3: TGTGCCAGCGGCGTCGGAGGCAGCTCCTACGAGCAGTACTTC.

This clonotype was counted a single time. In this CDR3 the conserved last residue, phenylalanine or tryptophan, is missing, so a read error is likely. Because the CDR3's place on the DNA is in doubt, the DNA is left out and the CDR3 is given as listed by TCRdb. This chain connects TRBV11-2 to TRBJ2-7; no DNA check was done on the table's D call, TRBD2. The CDR3 numbers 14 amino acids, ends counted. From germline, CDR1 is SGHAT and CDR2 FQNNGV. The CDR3 loop reads CASSLDRRAHEQYI.

The chain uses TRBV4-2 and TRBJ1-1, with 8 positions matching TRBD1. The CDR3 sequence is 15 residues long. Per the germline V gene, CDR1 is LGHNA and CDR2 is YNFKEQ. J was trimmed by 5 bases and V by 4 bases; bases with no gene match: 9. CDR3 region: CASSRMDREKTEAFF. CDR3 sequence (DNA): TGTGCCAGCAGCCGTATGGACAGGGAAAAGACTGAAGCTTTCTTT.

Points on this clonotype: Just one base apart from a much larger clone, this may be a read error. The J gene is TRBJ1-3, the V gene TRBV28; D is uncertain. The V gene's germline CDR1 is MDHEN and CDR2 SYDVKM. This CDR3 comprises 11 residues. The CDR3 reads CTSISGNTIYF. CDR3 DNA sequence: TGTACCAGCATATCGGGAAACACCATATATTTT.

The chain employs TRBV7-9 and TRBJ2-1; D may match TRBD1 or TRBD2 (6 bases each). This CDR3 comprises 16 residues. The germline gives CDR1 SEHNR, CDR2 FQNEAQ (reference sequence). Trimming shortened V by 5 bases and J by 13 bases, and 27 bases separated the two germline ends. CDR3 in DNA: TGTGCCAGCAGCCCCCGGGGGACGGGGGACATCCGGGTTCAGTTCTTC. Translated, it gives CASSPRGTGDIRVQFF.

This clonotype appeared a single time. The chain links TRBV11-2 to TRBJ2-1, with TRBD1 matching over 8 bases. The assigned J gene may be wrong: the sequence end matches TRBJ2-7 better. CDR1 is SGHAT, CDR2 FQNNGV, per germline. The CDR3 sequence is 16 residues long. The CDR3 is CASSLGTGGFFNEQYF. CDR3 nucleotides: TGTGCCAGCAGCTTGGGAACAGGGGGTTTCTTTAATGAGCAGTACTTC.

This clonotype was seen a handful of times. Possible read error: a much larger clone is one base away. The V gene is TRBV11-3, the J gene TRBJ1-1; 7 bases agree with TRBD1. Germline V gene sequence: CDR1 SGHNT, CDR2 YENEEA. This CDR3 has 13 residues. CDR3 loop: CASNLAGGTEAFF. In DNA form, the CDR3 reads TGTGCCAGCAACTTAGCAGGGGGGACTGAAGCTTTCTTT.

V and J are TRBV11-2 and TRBJ2-5; 7 nucleotides agree with TRBD2. Germline loops: CDR1 SGHAT, CDR2 FQNNGV. J was trimmed by 3 bases and V by 9 bases; bases with no gene match: 16. The length of the CDR3 is 16 residues. The CDR3 region has the DNA TGTGCCAGTAGCCAAACTCCTAGCGGAGGGAAAGAGACCCAGTACTTC. Translation: CASSQTPSGGKETQYF. The full variable domain, rest sourced from reference TRBV11-2 and TRBJ2-5, is EAGVAQSPRYKIIEKRQSVAFWCNPISGHATLYWYQQILGQGPKLLIQFQNNGVVDDSQLPKDRFSAERLKGVDSTLKIQPAKLEDSAVYLCASSQTPSGGKETQYFGPGTRLLVL.

This clonotype appeared once. One junction end disagrees with the germline gene, perhaps due to a read error. The rearrangement links TRBV12-3 or TRBV12-4 to TRBJ2-7; 8 nucleotides line up with TRBD2. This CDR3 has 15 amino acids. The CDR3 DNA is TGTGCCAGCAGTTTAGTTAGCGGGGCCAACTACGAGCATTACTTC. This sequence encodes CASSLVSGANYEHYF.

Comment on this clonotype: One end of the junction is discordant with germline, which a read error may explain. The chain couples TRBV10-3 to TRBJ2-2, with 7 bases matching TRBD1. The germline CDR1 and CDR2 sequences are ENHRY and SYGVKD. The CDR3 totals 16 residues. Written as DNA, the CDR3 is TGTACCATCATGGGGACAGTAGGTGGGAACACCGGGGAGCTATTTTTT. Translating gives CTIMGTVGGNTGELFF.

Turning to this clonotype: An end of the junction differs from the germline gene, which may be a read error. This chain connects TRBV12-3 or TRBV12-4 to TRBJ2-2; 9 bases match TRBD2. The CDR3 consists of 17 residues. As DNA, the CDR3 is TGTGCCACCAGTTTAGCGTTGGCGGGAGGGCCCTCCGGGGAGCTGTTTTTT. This encodes CATSLALAGGPSGELFF.

Worth noting for this clonotype: The missing conserved phenylalanine or tryptophan at the end of this CDR3 makes a read error likely. No DNA is shown, since the ends of the CDR3 on it are uncertain; the CDR3 is the one TCRdb lists. This rearrangement joins TRBV11-2 to TRBJ2-1; the table gives TRBD2 as D, unverified against the DNA. Including both end residues, the CDR3 is 16 amino acids long. Germline CDR1 SGHAT, CDR2 FQNNGV. CDR3 amino acids: CASSLELLAGLNEQLI.

The V gene is TRBV11-1, the J gene TRBJ2-2; 7 bases line up with TRBD1. After removal of 7 bases from V and 4 bases from J, the junction contained 6 bases not matched to a gene. The CDR3 extends over 14 amino acids. Germline values: CDR1 SGHAT, CDR2 FQDESV (reference sequence). The CDR3 sequence: CASNSTGVTGELFF. CDR3 coding DNA: TGTGCCAGCAACTCTACAGGGGTCACCGGGGAGCTGTTTTTT.

This chain connects TRBV5-1 to TRBJ2-2; D is possibly TRBD1 (6 bases). The CDR3 is made up of 15 amino acids. Between the trimmed V and J ends, which lost 4 bases and 4 bases, there was a span of 14 bases. Germline V CDR1 and CDR2: SGHRS, YFSETQ. Here the CDR3 reads CASSPRTVGTGELFF. The DNA of the CDR3 is TGCGCCAGCAGCCCGCGGACAGTGGGCACCGGGGAGCTGTTTTTT.

This clonotype was counted ten times or more. The V and J genes are TRBV29-1 and TRBJ1-1, with D perhaps matching TRBD1 (5 bases). The CDR3 is 15 amino acids. Germline lookup yields CDR1 SQVTM and CDR2 ANQGSEA. V was trimmed by 6 bases and J by 0 bases, leaving 17 bases between them. The DNA of the CDR3 is TGCAGCGTCGGCGCAGGGTGGGGTATGAACACTGAAGCTTTCTTT. This codes for CSVGAGWGMNTEAFF. The variable domain in full, with the rest retrieved from reference TRBV29-1 and TRBJ1-1, is SAVISQKPSRDICQRGTSLTIQCQVDSQVTMMFWYRQQPGQSLTLIATANQGSEATYESGFVIDKFPISRPNLTFSTLTVSNMSPEDSSIYLCSVGAGWGMNTEAFFGQGTRLTVV.

As concerns this clonotype: It may be a read error: a sequence one base away is much more abundant. The CDR3 does not close with the conserved phenylalanine or tryptophan, likely indicating a read error. This rearrangement joins TRBV28 to TRBJ1-1, with D maybe TRBD1 (5 bases). The V and J ends lost 7 bases and 4 bases respectively, with 13 bases between them. Germline loops: CDR1 MDHEN, CDR2 SYDVKM. This CDR3 comprises 13 residues. The CDR3 coding sequence is TGTGCCAGCAAAGCAGGGAGGGGCACTGAAGCTTTCTCT. The encoded protein is CASKAGRGTEAFS.

Concerning this clonotype itself: Possible read error: a much larger clone is one base away. This chain joins TRBV29-1 and TRBJ2-1; D gene ambiguous. The CDR3 runs to 10 residues. Deletions cut 6 bases from V and 10 bases from J, with 10 bases between. CDR1 is SQVTM, CDR2 ANQGSEA, per germline. CDR3 DNA sequence: TGCAGCGTGAGAGTATACGAGCAGTTCTTC. Its protein is CSVRVYEQFF.

Regarding this clonotype: Given a much more abundant clone one base away, this may be a read error. The rearrangement joins TRBV6-5 to TRBJ1-1, with unresolved D. Germline V CDR1 and CDR2: MNHEY, SVGAGI. Trimming removed 8 bases at V and 11 bases at J, with 9 bases between. The CDR3 covers 9 residues. The CDR3 is CASVPDAFF. The CDR3 bases are TGTGCCAGCGTCCCGGACGCTTTCTTT.

As to this clonotype: In this CDR3 the conserved last residue, phenylalanine or tryptophan, is missing, so a read error is likely. The DNA is left out, because the CDR3 cannot be placed on it with certainty; the CDR3 is given as TCRdb lists it. V and J are TRBV5-4 and TRBJ2-2; the table gives TRBD2 as D, unverified against the DNA. Including both end residues, the CDR3 is 15 amino acids long. Germline CDR1 and CDR2: SGHNT and YYREEE (reference sequence). The chain's CDR3 is CAGSLKTARTGSCFL.

The rearrangement uses TRBV10-3 and TRBJ2-3, with 9 bases that match TRBD1. J was trimmed by 8 bases and V by 3 bases; bases with no gene match: 12. CDR1 ENHRY and CDR2 SYGVKD come from the germline V gene. The CDR3 totals 16 residues. The CDR3 DNA is TGTGCCATCAGTGATAGGAGACAGGGGGGCCCAATTACGCAGTATTTT. It codes for CAISDRRQGGPITQYF.

This clonotype came up a few times. The chain's CDR3 is CASSPGAKNIQYF. CDR3 nucleotides: TGTGCCAGCTCCCCCGGGGCCAAAAACATTCAGTACTTC. The rearrangement uses TRBV18 and TRBJ2-4; D is unclear. Germline assignment: CDR1 KGHSH and CDR2 LQKENI. The CDR3 totals 13 residues. V was pared by 6 bases and J by 1 base, with 7 bases between.

Remarks on this clonotype: This CDR3 is missing its conserved last phenylalanine or tryptophan, likely due to a read error. This chain joins TRBV6-1 and TRBJ2-5; D might be TRBD1 (6 bases). Germline V gene data show CDR1 as MNHNS and CDR2 as SASEGT. This CDR3 has 15 residues. CDR3: CASSEVAGEQETQYS. CDR3 nucleotides: TGTGCCAGTAGTGAAGTGGCAGGGGAACAAGAGACCCAGTACTCC.

With regard to this clonotype: Its ends do not fully match the called genes, so a read error is possible. The chain recombines TRBV29-1 with TRBJ2-1; a possible D gene is TRBD1 (6 bases). The CDR3 sequence is 14 residues long. From germline, CDR1 is SQVTM and CDR2 ANQGSEA. The CDR3 DNA follows: TGTAGCATTTTGGACAGCCCCCCCTACAATGAGCAGTTCTTC. Translated, it gives CSILDSPPYNEQFF.

Note on this clonotype: At one of its ends the junction is not consistent with the germline gene, which may arise from a read error. The chain links TRBV11-1 to TRBJ2-3; 7 bases are a match to TRBD2. The length of the CDR3 is 15 residues. Per germline, CDR1 SGHAT and CDR2 FQDESV (reference sequence). The CDR3 sequence: CTSSEGGGLTDTQYF. The CDR3 region has the DNA TGTACCAGCAGTGAAGGCGGGGGTCTGACAGATACGCAGTATTTT.